This T cell receptor beta chain was identified during a study of blood T cell repertoires in COVID-19. Study-level background: From the United States, Italy and Spain came samples of acute and convalescent COVID-19. In each case, the material was cDNA or gDNA derived from T cells, B-cell-depleted T cells, or PBMCs.

The CDR3 length is 16 residues. CDR1 MRHNA and CDR2 SNTAGT come from the germline V gene. Between the trimmed V and J ends, which lost 2 bases and 6 bases, there was a span of 17 bases. TCRdb's copy holds only in-frame clones and misses some; the assay was immunoSEQ multiplex PCR. The sample lists about 110,000 clones, 82% occurring once. This chain links TRBV6-4 with TRBJ2-1, with D possibly matching TRBD1 (6 bases). Sequences were obtained from peripheral blood. The clonotype comes from a man in his 70s with acute or convalescent COVID-19. The CDR3 is CASSDTEQGSFNEQFF. CDR3 coding DNA: TGTGCCAGCAGTGACACAGAGCAGGGGAGCTTCAATGAGCAGTTCTTC.